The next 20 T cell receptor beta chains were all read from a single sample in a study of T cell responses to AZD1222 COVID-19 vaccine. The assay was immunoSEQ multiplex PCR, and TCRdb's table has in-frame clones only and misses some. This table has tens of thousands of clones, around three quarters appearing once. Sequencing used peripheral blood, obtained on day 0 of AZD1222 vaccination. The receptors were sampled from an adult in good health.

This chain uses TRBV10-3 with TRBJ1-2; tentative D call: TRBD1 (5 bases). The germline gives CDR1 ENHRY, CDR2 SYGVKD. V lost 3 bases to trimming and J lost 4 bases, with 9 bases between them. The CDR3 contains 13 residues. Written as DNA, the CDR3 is TGTGCCATCAGTGAACGACAGTCCTATGGCTACACCTTC. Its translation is CAISERQSYGYTF.

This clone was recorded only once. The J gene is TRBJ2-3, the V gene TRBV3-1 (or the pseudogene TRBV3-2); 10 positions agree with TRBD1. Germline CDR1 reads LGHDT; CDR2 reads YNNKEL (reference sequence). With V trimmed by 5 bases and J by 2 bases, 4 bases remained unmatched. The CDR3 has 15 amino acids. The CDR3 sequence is CASSTGTGVTDTQYF. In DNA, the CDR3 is TGTGCCAGCAGCACCGGGACAGGGGTCACAGATACGCAGTATTTT.

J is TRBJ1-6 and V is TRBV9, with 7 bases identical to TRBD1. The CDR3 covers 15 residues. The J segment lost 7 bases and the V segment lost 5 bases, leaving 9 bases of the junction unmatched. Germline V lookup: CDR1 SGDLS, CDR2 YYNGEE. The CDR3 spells CASSVGTDANSPLHF. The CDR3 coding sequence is TGTGCCAGCAGTGTCGGGACAGACGCCAATTCACCCCTCCACTTT.

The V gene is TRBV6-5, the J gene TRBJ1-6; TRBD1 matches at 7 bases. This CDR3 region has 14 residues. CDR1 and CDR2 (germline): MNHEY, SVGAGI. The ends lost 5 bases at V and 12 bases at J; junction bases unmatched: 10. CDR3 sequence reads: CASSTGQAVGPLHF. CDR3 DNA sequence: TGTGCCAGCAGTACTGGACAGGCGGTGGGACCCCTCCACTTT.

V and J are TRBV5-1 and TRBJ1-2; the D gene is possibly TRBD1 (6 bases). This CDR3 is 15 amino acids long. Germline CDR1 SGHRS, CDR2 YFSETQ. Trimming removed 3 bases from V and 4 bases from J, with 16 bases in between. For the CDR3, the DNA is TGCGCCAGCAGCTCTGGACAGTTCCAGAGCTATGGCTACACCTTC. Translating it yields CASSSGQFQSYGYTF.

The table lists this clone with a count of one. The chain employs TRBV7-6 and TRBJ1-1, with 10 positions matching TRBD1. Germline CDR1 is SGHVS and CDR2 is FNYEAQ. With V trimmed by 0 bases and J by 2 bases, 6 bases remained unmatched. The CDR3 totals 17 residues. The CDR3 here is CASSLAHSTGGNTEAFF. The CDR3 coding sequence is TGTGCCAGCAGCTTAGCGCACTCGACAGGGGGCAACACTGAAGCTTTCTTT.

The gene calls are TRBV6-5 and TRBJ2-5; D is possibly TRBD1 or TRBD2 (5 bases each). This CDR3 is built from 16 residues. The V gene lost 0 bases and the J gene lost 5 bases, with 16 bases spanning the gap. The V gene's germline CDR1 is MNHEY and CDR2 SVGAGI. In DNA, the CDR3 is TGTGCCAGCAGTTACTCGGATGGGGCGAGAGGGGAGACCCAGTACTTC. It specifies CASSYSDGARGETQYF.

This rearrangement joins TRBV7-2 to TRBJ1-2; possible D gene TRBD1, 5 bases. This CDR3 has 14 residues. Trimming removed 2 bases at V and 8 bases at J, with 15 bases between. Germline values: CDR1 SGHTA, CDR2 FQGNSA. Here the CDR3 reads CASSLKLQGRGYTF. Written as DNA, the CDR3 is TGTGCCAGCAGCTTAAAATTGCAGGGTCGGGGCTACACCTTC.

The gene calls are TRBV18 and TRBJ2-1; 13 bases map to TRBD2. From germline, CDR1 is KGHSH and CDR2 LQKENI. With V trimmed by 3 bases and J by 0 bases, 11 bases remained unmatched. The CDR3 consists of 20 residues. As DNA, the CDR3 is TGTGCCAGCTCACCTTTCTCGACTAGCGGGGGGTATAGCTCCTACAATGAGCAGTTCTTC. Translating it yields CASSPFSTSGGYSSYNEQFF.

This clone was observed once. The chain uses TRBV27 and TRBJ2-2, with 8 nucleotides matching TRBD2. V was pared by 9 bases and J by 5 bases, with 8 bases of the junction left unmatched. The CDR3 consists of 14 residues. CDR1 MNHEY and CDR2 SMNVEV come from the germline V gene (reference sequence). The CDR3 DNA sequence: TGTGCCAGTCAGGGCGGGGGGCTAACCGGGGAGCTGTTTTTT. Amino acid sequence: CASQGGGLTGELFF.

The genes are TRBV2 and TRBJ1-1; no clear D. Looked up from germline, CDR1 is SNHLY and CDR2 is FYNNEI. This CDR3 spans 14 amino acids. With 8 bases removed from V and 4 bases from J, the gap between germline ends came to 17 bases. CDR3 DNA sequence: TGTGCCAGCTCGATAGGGTCGTCGGGCACTGAAGCTTTCTTT. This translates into CASSIGSSGTEAFF.

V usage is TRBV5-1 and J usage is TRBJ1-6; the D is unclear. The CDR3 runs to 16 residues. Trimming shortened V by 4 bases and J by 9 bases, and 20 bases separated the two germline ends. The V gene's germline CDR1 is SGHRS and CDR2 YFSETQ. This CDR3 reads CASSLGGGGSGSPLHF. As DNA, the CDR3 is TGCGCCAGCAGCCTTGGAGGCGGCGGTTCCGGTTCACCCCTCCACTTT.

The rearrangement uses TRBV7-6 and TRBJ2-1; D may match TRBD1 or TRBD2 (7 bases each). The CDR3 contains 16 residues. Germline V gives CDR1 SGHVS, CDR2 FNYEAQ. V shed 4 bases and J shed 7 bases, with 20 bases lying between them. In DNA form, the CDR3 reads TGTGCCAGCAGCTCGCCCTGGGGGGGACAGTCAAATGAGCAGTTCTTC. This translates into CASSSPWGGQSNEQFF.

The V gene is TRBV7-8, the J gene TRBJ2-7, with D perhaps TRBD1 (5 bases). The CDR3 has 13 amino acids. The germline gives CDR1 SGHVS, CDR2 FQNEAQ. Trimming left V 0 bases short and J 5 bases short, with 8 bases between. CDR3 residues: CASSLASRDEQYF. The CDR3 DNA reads TGTGCCAGCAGCTTAGCGTCCAGGGACGAGCAGTACTTC.

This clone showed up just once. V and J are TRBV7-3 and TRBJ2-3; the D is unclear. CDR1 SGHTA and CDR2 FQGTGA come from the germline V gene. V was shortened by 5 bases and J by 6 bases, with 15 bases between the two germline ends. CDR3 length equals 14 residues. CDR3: CASSRSVPSDTQYF. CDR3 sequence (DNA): TGTGCCAGCAGCCGATCAGTCCCCTCCGATACGCAGTATTTT.

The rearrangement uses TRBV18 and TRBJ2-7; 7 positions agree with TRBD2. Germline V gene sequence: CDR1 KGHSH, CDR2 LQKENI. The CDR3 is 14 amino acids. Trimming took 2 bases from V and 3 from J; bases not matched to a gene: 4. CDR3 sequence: CASSPRGGSYEQYF. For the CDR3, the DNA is TGTGCCAGCTCACCAAGGGGAGGGAGCTACGAGCAGTACTTC. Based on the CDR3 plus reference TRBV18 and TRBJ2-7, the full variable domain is NAGVMQNPRHLVRRRGQEARLRCSPMKGHSHVYWYRQLPEEGLKFMVYLQKENIIDESGMPKERFSAEFPKEGPSILRIQQVVRGDSAAYFCASSPRGGSYEQYFGPGTRLTVT.

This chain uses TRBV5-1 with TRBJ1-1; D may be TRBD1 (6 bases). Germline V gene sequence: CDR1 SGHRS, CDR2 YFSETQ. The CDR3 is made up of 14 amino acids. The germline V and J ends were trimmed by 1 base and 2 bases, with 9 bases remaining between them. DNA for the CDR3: TGCGCCAGCAGCTTGAAGGGGGGAAACACTGAAGCTTTCTTT. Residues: CASSLKGGNTEAFF.

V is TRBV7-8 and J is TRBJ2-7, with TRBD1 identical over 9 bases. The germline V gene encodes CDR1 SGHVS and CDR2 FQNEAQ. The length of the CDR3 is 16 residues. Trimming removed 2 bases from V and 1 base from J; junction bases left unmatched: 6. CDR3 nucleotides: TGTGCCAGCAGCTTATGGGGACAGGGAATATCCTACGAGCAGTACTTC. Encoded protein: CASSLWGQGISYEQYF.

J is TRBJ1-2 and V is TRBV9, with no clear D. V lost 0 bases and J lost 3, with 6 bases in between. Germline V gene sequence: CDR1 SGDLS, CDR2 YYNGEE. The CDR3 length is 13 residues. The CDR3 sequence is CASSVEEDYGYTF. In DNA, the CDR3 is TGTGCCAGCAGCGTAGAGGAGGACTATGGCTACACCTTC.

The CDR3 bases are TGCGCCAGCAGGTTGCGGGGGAACACAGATACGCAGTATTTT. Its protein is CASRLRGNTDTQYF. The chain is built from TRBV5-1 and TRBJ2-3, with 7 bases aligning to TRBD2. V lost 5 bases, J lost 2 bases, and 5 bases stayed unmatched. This CDR3 contains 14 residues. Looked up from germline, CDR1 is SGHRS and CDR2 is YFSETQ.